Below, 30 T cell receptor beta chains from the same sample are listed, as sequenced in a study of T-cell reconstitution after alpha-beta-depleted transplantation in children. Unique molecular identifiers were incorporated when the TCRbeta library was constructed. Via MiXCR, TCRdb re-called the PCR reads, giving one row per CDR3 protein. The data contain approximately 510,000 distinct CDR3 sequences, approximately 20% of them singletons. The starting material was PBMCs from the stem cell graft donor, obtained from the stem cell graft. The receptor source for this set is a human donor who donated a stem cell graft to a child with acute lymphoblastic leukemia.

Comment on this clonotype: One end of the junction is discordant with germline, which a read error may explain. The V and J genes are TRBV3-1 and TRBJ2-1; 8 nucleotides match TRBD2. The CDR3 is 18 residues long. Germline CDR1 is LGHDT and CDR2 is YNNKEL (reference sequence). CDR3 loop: CACSQEGQLAGRVGEQFF. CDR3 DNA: TGTGCCTGCAGCCAAGAGGGGCAGCTAGCGGGCAGAGTTGGTGAGCAGTTCTTC.

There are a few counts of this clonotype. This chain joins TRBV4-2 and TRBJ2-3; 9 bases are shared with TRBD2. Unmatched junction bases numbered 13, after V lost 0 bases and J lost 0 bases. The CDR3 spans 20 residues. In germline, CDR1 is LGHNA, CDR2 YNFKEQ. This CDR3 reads CASSQDQGTSYSSSTDTQYF. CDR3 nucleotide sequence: TGTGCCAGCAGCCAAGATCAGGGGACTAGCTACTCGTCTAGCACAGATACGCAGTATTTT.

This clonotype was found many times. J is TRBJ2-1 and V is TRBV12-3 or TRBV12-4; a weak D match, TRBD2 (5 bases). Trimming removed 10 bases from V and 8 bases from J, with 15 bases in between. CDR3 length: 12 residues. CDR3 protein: CANTRLTHEQFF. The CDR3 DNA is TGTGCCAACACACGACTAACCCATGAGCAGTTCTTC.

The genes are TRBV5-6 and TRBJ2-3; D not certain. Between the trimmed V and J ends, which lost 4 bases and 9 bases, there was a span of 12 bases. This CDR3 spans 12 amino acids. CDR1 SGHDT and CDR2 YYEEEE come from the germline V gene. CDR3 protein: CASSEEPGTQYF. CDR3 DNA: TGTGCCAGCAGCGAGGAACCCGGGACGCAGTATTTT. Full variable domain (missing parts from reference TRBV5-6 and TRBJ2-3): DAGVTQSPTHLIKTRGQQVTLRCSPKSGHDTVSWYQQALGQGPQFIFQYYEEEERQRGNFPDRFSGHQFPNYSSELNVNALLLGDSALYLCASSEEPGTQYFGPGTRLTVL.

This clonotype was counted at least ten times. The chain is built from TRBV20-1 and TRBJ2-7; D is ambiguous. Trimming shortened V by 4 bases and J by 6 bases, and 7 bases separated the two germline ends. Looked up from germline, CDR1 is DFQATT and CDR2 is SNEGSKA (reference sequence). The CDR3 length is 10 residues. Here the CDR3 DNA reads TGCAGTGCTACATGGGGCGAGCAGTACTTC. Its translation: CSATWGEQYF.

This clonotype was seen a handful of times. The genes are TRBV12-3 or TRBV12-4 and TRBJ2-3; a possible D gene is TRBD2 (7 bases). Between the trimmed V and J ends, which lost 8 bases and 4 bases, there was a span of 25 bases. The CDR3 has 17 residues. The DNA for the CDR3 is TGTGCCAGCGCGGGGCCCGGGGGGCTAGCGGTGTCAGATACGCAGTATTTT. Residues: CASAGPGGLAVSDTQYF.

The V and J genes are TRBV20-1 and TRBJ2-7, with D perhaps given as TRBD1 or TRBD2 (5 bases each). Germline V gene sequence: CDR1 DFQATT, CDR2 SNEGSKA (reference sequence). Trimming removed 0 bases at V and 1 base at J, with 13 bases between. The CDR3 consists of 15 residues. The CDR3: CSARDGRQPSYEQYF. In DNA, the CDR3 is TGCAGTGCTAGAGATGGGAGACAGCCATCCTACGAGCAGTACTTC.

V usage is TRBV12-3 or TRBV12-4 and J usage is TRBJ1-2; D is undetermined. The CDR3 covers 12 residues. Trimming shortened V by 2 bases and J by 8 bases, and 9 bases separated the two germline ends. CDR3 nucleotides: TGTGCCAGCAGTTTATTGAACGGGGGCTACACCTTC. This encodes CASSLLNGGYTF.

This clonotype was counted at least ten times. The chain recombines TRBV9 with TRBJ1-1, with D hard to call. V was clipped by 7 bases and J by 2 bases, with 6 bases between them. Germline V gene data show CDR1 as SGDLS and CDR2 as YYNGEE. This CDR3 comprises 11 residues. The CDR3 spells CASRGNTEAFF. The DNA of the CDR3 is TGTGCCAGCCGGGGTAACACTGAAGCTTTCTTT.

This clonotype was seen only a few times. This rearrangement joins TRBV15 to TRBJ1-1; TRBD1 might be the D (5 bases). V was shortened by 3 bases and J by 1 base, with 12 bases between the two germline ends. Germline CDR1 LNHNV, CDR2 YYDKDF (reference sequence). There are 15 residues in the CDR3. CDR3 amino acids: CATSSTGTGNTEAFF. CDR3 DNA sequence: TGTGCCACCAGCAGTACCGGGACGGGGAACACTGAAGCTTTCTTT.

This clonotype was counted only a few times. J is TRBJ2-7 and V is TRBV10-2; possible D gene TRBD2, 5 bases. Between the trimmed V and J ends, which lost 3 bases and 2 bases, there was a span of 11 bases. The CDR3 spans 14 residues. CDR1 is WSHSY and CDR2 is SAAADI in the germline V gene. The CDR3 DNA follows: TGCGCCAGCAGTGAATCAGAGGGTCCCTACGAGCAGTACTTC. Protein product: CASSESEGPYEQYF.

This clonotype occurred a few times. Here the CDR3 reads CASSGERAYEQYF. The CDR3 region has the DNA TGTGCCAGCAGCGGTGAGCGGGCCTACGAGCAGTACTTC. This chain connects TRBV9 to TRBJ2-7, with D perhaps TRBD2 (6 bases). Deletions cut 3 bases from V and 2 bases from J, with 9 bases between. There are 13 residues in the CDR3. Germline V gene sequence: CDR1 SGDLS, CDR2 YYNGEE.

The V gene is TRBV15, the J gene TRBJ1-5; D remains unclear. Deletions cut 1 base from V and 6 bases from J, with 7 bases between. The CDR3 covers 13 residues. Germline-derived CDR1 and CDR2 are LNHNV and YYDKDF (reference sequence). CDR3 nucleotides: TGTGCCACCAGCAGAGTGGCGGTTCAGCCCCAGCATTTT. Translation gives CATSRVAVQPQHF.

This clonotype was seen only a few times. CDR3 region: CASSPYVDRANEQFF. Here the CDR3 DNA reads TGTGCCAGCAGCCCATATGTCGACAGGGCCAATGAGCAGTTCTTC. The chain uses TRBV11-2 and TRBJ2-1; TRBD1 agrees at 7 bases. CDR1 is SGHAT, CDR2 FQNNGV, per germline. V lost 5 bases, J lost 6 bases, and 10 bases stayed unmatched. This CDR3 is 15 amino acids long.

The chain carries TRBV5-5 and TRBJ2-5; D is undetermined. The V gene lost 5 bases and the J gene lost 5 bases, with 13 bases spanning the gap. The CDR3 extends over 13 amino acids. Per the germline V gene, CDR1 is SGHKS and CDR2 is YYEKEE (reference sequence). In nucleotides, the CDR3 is TGTGCCAGCAGGGACCCTCTTGGGGAGACCCAGTACTTC. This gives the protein CASRDPLGETQYF.

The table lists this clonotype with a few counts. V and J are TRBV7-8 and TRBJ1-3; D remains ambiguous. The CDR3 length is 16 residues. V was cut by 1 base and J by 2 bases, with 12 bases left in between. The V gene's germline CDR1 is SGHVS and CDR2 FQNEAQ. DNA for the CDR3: TGTGCCAGCAGCTTAGGGTCTGACTCCCCTGGAAACACCATATATTTT. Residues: CASSLGSDSPGNTIYF.

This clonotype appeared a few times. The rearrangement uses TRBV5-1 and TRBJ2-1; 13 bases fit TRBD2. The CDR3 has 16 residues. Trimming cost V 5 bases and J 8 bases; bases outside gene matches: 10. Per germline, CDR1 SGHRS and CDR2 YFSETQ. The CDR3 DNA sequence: TGCGCCAGCAGGTTCCCACTAGCGGGAGGGCCGTATGAGCAGTTCTTC. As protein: CASRFPLAGGPYEQFF.

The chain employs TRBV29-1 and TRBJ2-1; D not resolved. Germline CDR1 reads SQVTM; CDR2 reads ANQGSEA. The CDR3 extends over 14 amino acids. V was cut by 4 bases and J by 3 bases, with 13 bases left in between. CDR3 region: CSVVPLGGYNEQFF. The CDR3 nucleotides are TGCAGCGTTGTCCCCCTCGGCGGCTACAATGAGCAGTTCTTC.

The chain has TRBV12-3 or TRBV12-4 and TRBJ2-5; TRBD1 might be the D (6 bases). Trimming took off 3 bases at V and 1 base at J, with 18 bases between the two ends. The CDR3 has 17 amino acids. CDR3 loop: CASSLSEGSRGQETQYF. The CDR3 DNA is TGTGCCAGCAGTTTGTCCGAGGGAAGCAGGGGCCAAGAGACCCAGTACTTC.

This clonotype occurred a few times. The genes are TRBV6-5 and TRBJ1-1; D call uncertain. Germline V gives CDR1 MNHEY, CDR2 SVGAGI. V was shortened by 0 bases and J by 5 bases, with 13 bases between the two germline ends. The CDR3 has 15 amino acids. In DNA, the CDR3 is TGTGCCAGCAGTTACTCCGCGCCAGGCGGGACTGAAGCTTTCTTT. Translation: CASSYSAPGGTEAFF.

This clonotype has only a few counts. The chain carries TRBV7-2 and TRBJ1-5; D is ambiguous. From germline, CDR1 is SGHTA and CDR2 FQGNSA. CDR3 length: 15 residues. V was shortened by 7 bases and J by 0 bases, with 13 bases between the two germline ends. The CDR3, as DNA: TGTGCCAGCACTAGTCAGAGCAATAGCAATCAGCCCCAGCATTTT. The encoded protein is CASTSQSNSNQPQHF.

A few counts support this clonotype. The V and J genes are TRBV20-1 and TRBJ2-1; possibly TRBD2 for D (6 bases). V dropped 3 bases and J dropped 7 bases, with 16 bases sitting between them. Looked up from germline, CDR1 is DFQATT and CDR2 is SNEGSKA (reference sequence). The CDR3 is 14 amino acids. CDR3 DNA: TGCAGTGCTAGGGGGACTGGGGAAAGGAATGAGCAGTTCTTC. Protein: CSARGTGERNEQFF.

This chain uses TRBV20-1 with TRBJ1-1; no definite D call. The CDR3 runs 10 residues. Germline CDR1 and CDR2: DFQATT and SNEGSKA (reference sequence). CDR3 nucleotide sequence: TGCAGCGCCACGAACACTGAAGCTTTCTTT. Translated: CSATNTEAFF.

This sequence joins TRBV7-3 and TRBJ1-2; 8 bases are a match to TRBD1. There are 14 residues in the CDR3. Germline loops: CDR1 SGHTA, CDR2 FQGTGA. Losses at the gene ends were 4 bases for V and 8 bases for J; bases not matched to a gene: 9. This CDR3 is CASSSGQGVNGYTF. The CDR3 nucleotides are TGTGCCAGCAGCTCTGGACAGGGAGTAAACGGCTACACCTTC.

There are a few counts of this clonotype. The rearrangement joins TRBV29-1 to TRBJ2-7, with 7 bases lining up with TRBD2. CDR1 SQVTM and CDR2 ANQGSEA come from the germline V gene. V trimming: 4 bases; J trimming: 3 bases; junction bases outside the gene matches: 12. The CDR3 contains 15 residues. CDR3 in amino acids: CSVVAGGDPFYEQYF. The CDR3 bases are TGCAGCGTTGTAGCGGGTGGCGATCCTTTCTACGAGCAGTACTTC.

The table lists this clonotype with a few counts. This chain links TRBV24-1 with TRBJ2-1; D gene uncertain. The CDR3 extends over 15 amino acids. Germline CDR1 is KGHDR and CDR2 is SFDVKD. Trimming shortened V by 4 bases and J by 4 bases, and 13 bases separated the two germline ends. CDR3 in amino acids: CATSDGQGFYNEQFF. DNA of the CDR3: TGTGCCACCAGTGACGGGCAAGGATTTTACAATGAGCAGTTCTTC.

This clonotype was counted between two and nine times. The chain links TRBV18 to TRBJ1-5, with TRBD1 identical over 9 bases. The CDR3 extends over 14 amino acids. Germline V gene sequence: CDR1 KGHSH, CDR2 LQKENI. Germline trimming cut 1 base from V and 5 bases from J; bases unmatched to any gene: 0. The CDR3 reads CASSPRQGDQPQHF. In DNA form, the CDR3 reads TGTGCCAGCTCACCACGACAGGGGGATCAGCCCCAGCATTTT.

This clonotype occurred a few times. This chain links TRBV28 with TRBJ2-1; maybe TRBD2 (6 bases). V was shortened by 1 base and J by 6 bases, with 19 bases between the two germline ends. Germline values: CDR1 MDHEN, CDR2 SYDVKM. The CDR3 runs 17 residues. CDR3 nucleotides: TGTGCCAGCAGTTTATTCTCTTTGGGTGGGAGGTTCAATGAGCAGTTCTTC. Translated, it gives CASSLFSLGGRFNEQFF. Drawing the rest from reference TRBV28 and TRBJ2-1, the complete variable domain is DVKVTQSSRYLVKRTGEKVFLECVQDMDHENMFWYRQDPGLGLRLIYFSYDVKMKEKGDIPEGYSVSREKKERFSLILESASTNQTSMYLCASSLFSLGGRFNEQFFGPGTRLTVL.

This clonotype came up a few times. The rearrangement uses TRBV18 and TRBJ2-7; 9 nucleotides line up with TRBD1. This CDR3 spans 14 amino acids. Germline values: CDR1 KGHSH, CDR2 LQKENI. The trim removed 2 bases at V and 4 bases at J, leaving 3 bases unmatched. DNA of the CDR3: TGTGCCAGCTCACCAATGGGACAGGGTTACGAGCAGTACTTC. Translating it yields CASSPMGQGYEQYF.

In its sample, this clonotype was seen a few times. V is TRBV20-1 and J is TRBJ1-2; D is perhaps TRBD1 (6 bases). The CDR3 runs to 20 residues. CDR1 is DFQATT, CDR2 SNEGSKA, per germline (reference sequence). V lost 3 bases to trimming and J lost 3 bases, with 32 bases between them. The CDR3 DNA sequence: TGCAGTGCTAGTCATATTGACAGGCCGAAATTTGGAGGGGCTGACTATGGCTACACCTTC. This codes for CSASHIDRPKFGGADYGYTF.